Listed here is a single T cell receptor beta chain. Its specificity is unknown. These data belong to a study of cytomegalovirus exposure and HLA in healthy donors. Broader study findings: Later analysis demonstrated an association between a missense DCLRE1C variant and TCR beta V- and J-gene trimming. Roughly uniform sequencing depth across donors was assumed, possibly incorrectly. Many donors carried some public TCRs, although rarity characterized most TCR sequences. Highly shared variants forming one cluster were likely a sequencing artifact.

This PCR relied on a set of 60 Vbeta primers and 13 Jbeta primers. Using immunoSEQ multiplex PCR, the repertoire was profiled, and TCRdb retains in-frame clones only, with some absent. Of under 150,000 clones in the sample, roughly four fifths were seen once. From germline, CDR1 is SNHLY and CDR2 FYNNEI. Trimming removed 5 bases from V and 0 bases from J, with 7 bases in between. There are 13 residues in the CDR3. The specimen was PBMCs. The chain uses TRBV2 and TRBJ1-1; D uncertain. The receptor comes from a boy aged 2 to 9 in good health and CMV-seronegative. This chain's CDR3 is CASSLTVNTEAFF. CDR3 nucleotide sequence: TGTGCCAGCAGTTTAACAGTGAACACTGAAGCTTTCTTT.